This entry describes one T cell receptor beta chain. Its antigen remains unknown. These data come from a study of T cell responses to AZD1222 COVID-19 vaccine. Study results and limitations: Reportedly, close to half of spike-specific TCRs are directed against unmutated variant regions. Increases in Spike-specific TCR breadth and depth were seen after two AZD1222 doses. White British donors predominated, females outnumbered males, and clonal diversity was possibly underestimated. The peak T cell response came first, and repertoires were sampled only after it.

CDR3 length: 11 residues. Trimming shortened V by 0 bases and J by 5 bases, and 2 bases separated the two germline ends. Germline V gene data show CDR1 as SGDLS and CDR2 as YYNGEE. This table comes from immunoSEQ multiplex PCR, and its TCRdb copy is limited to in-frame clones, with some not included. The data hold under 130,000 clones, with more than 75% observed a single time. Sequenced here: peripheral blood, sampled on day 0 of AZD1222 vaccination. J is TRBJ1-1 and V is TRBV9, with D unclear. The clonotype originates from an adult in good health. The CDR3 protein is CASSVVTEAFF. The CDR3 DNA sequence: TGTGCCAGCAGCGTAGTAACTGAAGCTTTCTTT.